This entry concerns a single T cell receptor beta chain. This clonotype was picked up a small number of times. What this receptor recognizes is not known. Per-base quality was not reported, and no clone a single base away is much larger than it. Libraries were made using 5' RACE. The sequencer was an Illumina HiSeq 2000. Template switching introduced a universal primer binding site; the final cDNA contained a unique molecular identifier, enabling accurate counting of TCR cDNA molecules. Specific primers in the conserved constant-segment region were used to synthesize first-strand cDNA for TCR alpha and beta chains. Each cDNA library was double barcoded, with a SMART-Mk sample barcode plus Illumina barcodes, to control for contamination. TruSeq adapter sequences along with Illumina sample barcodes were introduced in two successive PCR steps. TCR alpha and beta cDNA libraries were sequenced on the Illumina HiSeq platform with custom primers. The source study handled its data this way. MiGEC processed the raw reads to extract unique molecular identifiers, while MiXCR was used to determine the CDR3 positions. For each individual, recombination models were inferred using an EM algorithm with the repgenHMM and IGoR tools. The analysis of shared clonotypes was done with the tcR package in R, with sharing normalized by the product of cloneset sizes. To study raw recombination without the effects of thymic and clonal selection, out-of-frame nonproductive sequences were analyzed. TCRdb handled the public reads itself, with Q25 trimming in fastp and clone calling in MiXCR, and kept productive beta chains. Here each entry gathers all rows of one CDR3 protein and keeps the most common genes and DNA. TCRdb's processing, not the authors' own work, is the source of the V and J calls. Across this sample there are hundreds of thousands of distinct CDR3 sequences, with 18% seen only once. Together, the top ten hold around 13% of the sample.

Every donor in the study was a healthy Caucasian. The twin cohort consisted of three pairs of female monozygotic twins, all aged roughly 18 to 29 years. Peripheral blood mononuclear cells were used as the source from which RNA for TCR libraries was isolated. This entry belongs to a study of identical twins (dated by TCRdb to the mid-2010s). For the study in its entirety: The study deep-sequenced TCR alpha and beta repertoires from monozygotic twins, unrelated adults of various ages and cord blood to test whether fetal clonotypes persist. To rule out contamination, the twin experiments were replicated at different times with different library preparation protocols. Points the paper makes about the study in general: Because the same donors could not be followed over many years, the conclusions relied on cross-sectional statistical analysis. Zero-insertion analyses could be partly confounded by invariant T cells such as MAIT and iNKT, although diverse VJ usage argued against such confounding for most clonotypes. Excess twin sharing in beta out-of-frame sequences was weaker because fewer shared sequences lowered the signal-to-noise ratio. Out-of-frame TCR alpha sharing in monozygotic twins was systematically underestimated by recombination models, whereas sharing between unrelated individuals was in agreement with the recombination models. Abundant cord blood beta clonotypes carried fewer insertions; young adult naive repertoires showed a weaker similar trend, while memory repertoires showed none. Compared with coincidental sharing between unrelated individuals, out-of-frame TCR alpha sequences shared between twins had an excess of sequences with low generation probability.

V is cut by 3 bases and J by 0 bases, and the space between the germline ends is 16 bases. Measured from the cysteine to the phenylalanine, the CDR3 is 16 residues long. CDR3 DNA only is kept here, 48 bases in frame from base 1. The germline V gene (reference sequence) specifies DFQATT as CDR1 and SNEGSKA as CDR2. This sample also appeared in a second study, on T cells expressing NK-cell markers. The other study reports the following: Eight or nine donors provided sorted CD3+CD56+NKG2C+, CD3+CD56+NKG2C- and CD3+CD56-NKG2C+ T-cell subsets, whose TCR beta-chain repertoires were profiled. Among the eight sequenced donors, only one was HCMV-seronegative, while the other seven were HCMV-seropositive. To restrict sorting to alphabetaTCR-expressing T cells, an anti-gammadeltaTCR antibody was added in several experiments. In more than five donors, the dominant CD3+CD56+NKG2C+ clonotypes were found to rank among the top 10 CD8+ clonotypes and to make up about 1.0-8% of CD8+ T cells. Those dominant clonotypes were again the most abundant among CD3+CD56-NKG2C+ cells in a handful of donors, at roughly 28.3-65%. Whether the expanded NKG2C-expressing T cell clones were specific for HCMV antigens was left unclear. Randomly selected healthy volunteers, three men and five women, were used as the eight sequenced donors. HCMV-specific IgG was detected in serum with a commercial ELISA kit to determine HCMV serostatus. For over five donors, unsorted PBMC were also used to sequence bulk peripheral blood T-cell repertoires. MIGEC handled demultiplexing of the reads and grouping by UMI, while MiTCR was used to assemble and quantify clonotypes. To exclude erroneous sequences, only TCR cDNA sequences supported by at least two reads were retained. The tcR package was used for downstream repertoire analysis, and clonotypes were matched between fractions using CDR3 nucleotide sequence together with V segment. Antigen specificity was annotated against VDJdb with VDJmatch, allowing one amino acid substitution in CDR3.

The sequencing sample was made of PBMCs. The origin of this receptor is a woman between 18 and 29 years old in good health. This chain is built from TRBV20-1 and TRBJ2-3; D gene: possibly TRBD2, on 6 matching bases. The sequence in DNA is TGCAGTGCTAGTCCTTCGGCTAGCGCAAGCACAGATACGCAGTATTTT. It encodes CSASPSASASTDTQYF.